This TCR beta chain is drawn from a study of cytomegalovirus exposure and HLA in healthy donors. Overall study: Samples from HLA-typed donors yielded approximately 80 million unique TCRs in an early data release.

Each donor was healthy, and each was a bone marrow donor. Though nominally healthy at sampling, donors likely had unrecorded immune exposures. PCR amplification relied on 60 Vbeta primers (plus 13 Jbeta primers). This table comes from immunoSEQ multiplex PCR, and its TCRdb copy is limited to in-frame clones, with some not included. The sample contains over 90,000 clones, 60% to 80% of which appear only once. With respect to this clone: Its specificity is not known.

CDR3 length: 18 residues. The V end was cut by 4 bases, the J end by 7 bases, with 26 bases between. The germline gives CDR1 SGDLS, CDR2 YYNGEE. Study results and caveats: Several V segments, TRBV6-2 and TRBV6-3 among them, could not be told apart and were dropped.

The source is a woman aged 45 to 65 in good health and CMV-seropositive. The rearrangement joins TRBV9 to TRBJ2-2, with a possible D match to TRBD1 (5 bases). Input material: PBMCs. This CDR3 is CASSPSPWTNVGGGELFF. CDR3 in DNA: TGTGCCAGCAGCCCATCTCCTTGGACAAATGTAGGCGGCGGGGAGCTGTTTTTT.